This TCR beta chain appears in the sequencing data of a study of cytomegalovirus exposure and HLA in healthy donors. General study findings and limits: While the bulk of TCR sequences proved rare, some public TCRs turned up in many donors. Accurate predictions that matched the HLA-A and HLA-B alleles of most subjects were reportedly made from TCR beta sequences.

V shed 7 bases and J 3 bases; nucleotides not matched to a gene: 5. The CDR3 sequence is 13 residues long. Germline values: CDR1 SGDLS, CDR2 YYNGEE. 60 Vbeta and 13 Jbeta primers were used in PCR. The method was immunoSEQ multiplex PCR; TCRdb's version includes in-frame clones alone and lacks a portion of them. This table holds 150,000 to 250,000 clones. It was healthy bone marrow donors who served as donors. Donors counted as nominally healthy when sampled, yet unrecorded immune exposures were likely. Concerning this clone: Its antigen is not known.

The clonotype comes from a boy younger than 18 in good health and CMV-seronegative. The sample consisted of PBMCs. The rearrangement joins TRBV9 to TRBJ2-3, with 7 bases matching TRBD2. DNA for the CDR3: TGTGCCAGCTCGCGGGGGAGGACAGATACGCAGTATTTT. Residues: CASSRGRTDTQYF.